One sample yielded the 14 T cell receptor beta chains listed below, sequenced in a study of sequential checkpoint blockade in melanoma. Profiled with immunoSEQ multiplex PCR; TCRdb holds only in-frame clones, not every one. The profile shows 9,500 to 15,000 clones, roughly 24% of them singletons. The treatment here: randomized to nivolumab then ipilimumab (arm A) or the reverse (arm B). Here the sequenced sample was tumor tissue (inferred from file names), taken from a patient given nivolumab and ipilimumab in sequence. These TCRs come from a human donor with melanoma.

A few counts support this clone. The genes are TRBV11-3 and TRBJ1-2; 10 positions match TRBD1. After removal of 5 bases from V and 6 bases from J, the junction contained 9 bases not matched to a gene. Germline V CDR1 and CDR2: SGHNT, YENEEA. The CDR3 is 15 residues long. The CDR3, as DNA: TGTGCCAGCAGCCCAGACAGGGGGCGCGGTCATGGCTACACCTTC. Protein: CASSPDRGRGHGYTF.

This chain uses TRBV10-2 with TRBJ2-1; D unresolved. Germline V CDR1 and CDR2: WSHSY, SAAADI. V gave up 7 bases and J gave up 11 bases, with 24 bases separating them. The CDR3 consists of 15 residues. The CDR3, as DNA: TGCGCCAGCATAAGAGACCGCCCTATTTCGGCACAGCAGTTCTTC. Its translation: CASIRDRPISAQQFF.

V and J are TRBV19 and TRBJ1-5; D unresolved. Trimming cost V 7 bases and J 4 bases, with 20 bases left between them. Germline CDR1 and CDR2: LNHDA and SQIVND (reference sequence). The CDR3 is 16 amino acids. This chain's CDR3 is CASTSSGRVKNQPQHF. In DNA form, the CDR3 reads TGTGCCAGTACCTCATCAGGTAGGGTGAAAAATCAGCCCCAGCATTTT. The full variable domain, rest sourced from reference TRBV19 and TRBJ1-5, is DGGITQSPKYLFRKEGQNVTLSCEQNLNHDAMYWYRQDPGQGLRLIYYSQIVNDFQKGDIAEGYSVSREKKESFPLTVTSAQKNPTAFYLCASTSSGRVKNQPQHFGDGTRLSIL.

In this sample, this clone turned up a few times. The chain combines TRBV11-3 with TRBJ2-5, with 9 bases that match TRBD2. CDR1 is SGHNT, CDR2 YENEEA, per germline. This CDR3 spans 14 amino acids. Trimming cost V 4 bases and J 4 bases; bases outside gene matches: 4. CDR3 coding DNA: TGTGCCAGCAGCTCAGTAGCGGGGGTAGAGACCCAGTACTTC. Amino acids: CASSSVAGVETQYF.

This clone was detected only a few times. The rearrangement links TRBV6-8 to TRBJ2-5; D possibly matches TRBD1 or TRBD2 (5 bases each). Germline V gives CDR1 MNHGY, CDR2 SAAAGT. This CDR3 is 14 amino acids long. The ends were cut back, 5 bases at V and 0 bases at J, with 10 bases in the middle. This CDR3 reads CASSPVGDQETQYF. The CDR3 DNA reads TGTGCCAGCAGTCCCGTGGGGGACCAAGAGACCCAGTACTTC.

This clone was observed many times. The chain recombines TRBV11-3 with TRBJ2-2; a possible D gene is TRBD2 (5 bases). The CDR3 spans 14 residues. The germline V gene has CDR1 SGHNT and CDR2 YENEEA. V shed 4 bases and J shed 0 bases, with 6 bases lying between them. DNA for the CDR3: TGTGCCAGCAGCTCGGGGACGAACACCGGGGAGCTGTTTTTT. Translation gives CASSSGTNTGELFF.

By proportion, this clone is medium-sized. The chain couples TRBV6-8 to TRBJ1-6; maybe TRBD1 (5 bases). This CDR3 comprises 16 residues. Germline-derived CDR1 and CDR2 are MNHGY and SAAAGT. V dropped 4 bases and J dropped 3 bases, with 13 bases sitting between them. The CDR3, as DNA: TGTGCCAGCAGTTCCGAACGACAGATCTATAATTCACCCCTCCACTTT. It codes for CASSSERQIYNSPLHF.

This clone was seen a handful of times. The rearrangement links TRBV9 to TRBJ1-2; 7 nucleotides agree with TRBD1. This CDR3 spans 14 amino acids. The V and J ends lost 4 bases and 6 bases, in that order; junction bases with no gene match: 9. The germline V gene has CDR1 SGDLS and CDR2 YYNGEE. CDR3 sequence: CASSPSRQGDGYTF. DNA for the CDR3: TGTGCCAGCAGCCCAAGTAGACAGGGTGATGGCTACACCTTC.

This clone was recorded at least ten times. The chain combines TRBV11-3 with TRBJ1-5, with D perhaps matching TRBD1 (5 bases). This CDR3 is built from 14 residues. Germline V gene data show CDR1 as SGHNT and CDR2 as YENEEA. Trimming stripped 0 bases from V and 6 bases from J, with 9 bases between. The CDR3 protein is CASSLEGTGQPQHF. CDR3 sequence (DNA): TGTGCCAGCAGCTTAGAGGGGACCGGTCAGCCCCAGCATTTT.

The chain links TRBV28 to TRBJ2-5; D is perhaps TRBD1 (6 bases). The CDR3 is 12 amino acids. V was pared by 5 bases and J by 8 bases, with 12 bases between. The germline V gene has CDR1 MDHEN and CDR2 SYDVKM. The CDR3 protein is CASSLTGFTQYF. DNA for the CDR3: TGTGCCAGCAGTCTCACAGGGTTCACCCAGTACTTC.

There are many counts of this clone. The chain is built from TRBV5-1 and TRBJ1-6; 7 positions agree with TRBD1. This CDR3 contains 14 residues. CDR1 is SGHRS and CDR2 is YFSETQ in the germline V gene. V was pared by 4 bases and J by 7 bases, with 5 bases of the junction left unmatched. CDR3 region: CASSRQGPNSPLHF. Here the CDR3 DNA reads TGCGCCAGCAGCCGACAGGGCCCAAATTCACCCCTCCACTTT.

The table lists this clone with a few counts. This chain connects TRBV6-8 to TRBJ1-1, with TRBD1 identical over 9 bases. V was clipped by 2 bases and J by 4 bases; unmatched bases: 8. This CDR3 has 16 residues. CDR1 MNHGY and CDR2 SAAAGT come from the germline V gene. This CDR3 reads CASSYVSGQGPTEAFF. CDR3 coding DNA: TGTGCCAGCAGTTACGTATCGGGACAGGGTCCCACTGAAGCTTTCTTT.

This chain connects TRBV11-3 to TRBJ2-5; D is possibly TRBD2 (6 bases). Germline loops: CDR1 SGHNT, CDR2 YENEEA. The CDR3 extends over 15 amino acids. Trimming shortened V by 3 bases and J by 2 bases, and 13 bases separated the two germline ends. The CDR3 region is CASSFLSGGQETQYF. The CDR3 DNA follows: TGTGCCAGCAGCTTTTTGTCCGGGGGTCAAGAGACCCAGTACTTC.

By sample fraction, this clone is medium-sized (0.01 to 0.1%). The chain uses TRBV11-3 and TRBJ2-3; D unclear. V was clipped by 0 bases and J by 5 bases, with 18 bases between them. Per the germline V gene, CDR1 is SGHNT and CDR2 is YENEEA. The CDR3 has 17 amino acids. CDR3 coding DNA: TGTGCCAGCAGCTTAGATCTAGGTTTGACGTCTCGAGATACGCAGTATTTT. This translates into CASSLDLGLTSRDTQYF.